This T cell receptor beta chain derives from a study of monozygotic twins with inflammatory bowel disease. Comments on this clonotype: The antigen remains undetermined.

Using the 5' RACE reads, TCRdb records one entry per CDR3 protein without DNA. The listing records roughly 140,000 distinct CDR3 sequences. The CDR3 runs to 13 residues. Looked up from germline, CDR1 is DFQATT and CDR2 is SNEGSKA (reference sequence). Overall study findings and caveats: Especially with disease activity, IBD patients had fewer clonotypes in common with others than healthy twins did.

V gene TRBV20-1 combines with J gene TRBJ1-1; TCRdb proposes TRBD1, but this gene call is untestable without DNA. Input material: blood. The sequence was collected from a human donor with ulcerative colitis or Crohn's disease, or a healthy co-twin of an affected twin (not recorded which). CDR3 in amino acids: CSSFKQGNTEAFF.